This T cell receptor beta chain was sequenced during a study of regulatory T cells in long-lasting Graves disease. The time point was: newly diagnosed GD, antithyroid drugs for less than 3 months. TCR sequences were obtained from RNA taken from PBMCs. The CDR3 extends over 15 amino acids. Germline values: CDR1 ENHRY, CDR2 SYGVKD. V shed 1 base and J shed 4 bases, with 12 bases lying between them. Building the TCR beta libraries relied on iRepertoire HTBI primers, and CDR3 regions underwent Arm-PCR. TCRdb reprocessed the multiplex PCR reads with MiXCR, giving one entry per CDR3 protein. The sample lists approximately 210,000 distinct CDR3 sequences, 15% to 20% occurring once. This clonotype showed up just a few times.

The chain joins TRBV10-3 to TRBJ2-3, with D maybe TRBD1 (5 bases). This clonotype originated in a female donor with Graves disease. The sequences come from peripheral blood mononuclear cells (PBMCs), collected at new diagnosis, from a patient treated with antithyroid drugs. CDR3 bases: TGTGCCATCAGTGAGTTCCAGGGTGGGCCAGATACGCAGTATTTT. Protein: CAISEFQGGPDTQYF.